This T cell receptor beta chain was sequenced during a study of human T cells and chemical hapten exposure. The library put unique molecular identifiers onto individual cDNA molecules. TCRdb analysed the RACE reads with MiXCR anew, one entry per CDR3 protein. The data show some 89,000 distinct CDR3 sequences, roughly a quarter seen once. A few counts support this clonotype. Germline V CDR1 and CDR2: MDHEN, SYDVKM. V gave up 8 bases and J gave up 6 bases, with 11 bases separating them. The CDR3 is made up of 11 amino acids. Indicated time point: patch test 3, about 24 weeks after DPC sensitization. This sample's treatment: therapeutic diphenylcyclopropenone sensitization with weekly scalp DPC.

The TCR sequence derives from a man in his forties or fifties with alopecia areata. Some clones in this sample may be carry-over from other donors' samples. Sequencing was performed on whole blood, taken in connection with sensitization to the hapten diphenylcyclopropenone (DPC). This chain uses TRBV28 with TRBJ2-7, with D unresolved. CDR3 DNA: TGTGCCAGCGCTTCGCCACCCGAGCAGTACTTC. This encodes CASASPPEQYF.